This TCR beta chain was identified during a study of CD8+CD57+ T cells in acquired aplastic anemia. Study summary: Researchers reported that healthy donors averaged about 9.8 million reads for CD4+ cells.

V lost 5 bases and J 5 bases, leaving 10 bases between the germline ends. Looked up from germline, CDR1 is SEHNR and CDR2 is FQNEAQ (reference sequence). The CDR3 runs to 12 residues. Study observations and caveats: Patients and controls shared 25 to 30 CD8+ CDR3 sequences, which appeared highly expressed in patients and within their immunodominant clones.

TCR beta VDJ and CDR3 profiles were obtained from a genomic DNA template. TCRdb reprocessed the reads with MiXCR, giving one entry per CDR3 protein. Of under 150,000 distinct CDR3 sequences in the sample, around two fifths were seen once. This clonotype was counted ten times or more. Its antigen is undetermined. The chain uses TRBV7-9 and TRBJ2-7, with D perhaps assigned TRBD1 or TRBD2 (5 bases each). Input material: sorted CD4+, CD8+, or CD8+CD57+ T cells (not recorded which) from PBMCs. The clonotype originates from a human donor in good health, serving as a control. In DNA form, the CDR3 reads TGTGCCAGCAGCCCCCGGGGCCACGAGCAGTACTTC. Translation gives CASSPRGHEQYF.